Presented here are 4 T cell receptor beta chains from one specimen sequenced in a study of identical twins. TCRdb re-called the 5' RACE reads with MiXCR, one entry per CDR3 protein. The table lists some 590,000 distinct CDR3 sequences, 9.6% of them singletons. Another study also made use of these data, one on yellow fever vaccine responses in identical twins.

Sequenced material: PBMCs. These receptors were obtained from a woman aged 18 to 35 in good health.

The V and J genes are TRBV5-6 and TRBJ2-3, with D unresolved. Germline V CDR1 and CDR2: SGHDT, YYEEEE. Trimming shortened V by 3 bases and J by 3 bases, and 14 bases separated the two germline ends. This CDR3 has 15 amino acids. For the CDR3, the DNA is TGTGCCAGCAGCTCGCCTAGTGGTACTACAGATACGCAGTATTTT. This translates into CASSSPSGTTDTQYF.

This clonotype was observed a few times. The J gene is TRBJ2-7, the V gene TRBV20-1, with 8 nucleotides matching TRBD2. Trimming took 2 bases from V and 6 from J; bases not matched to a gene: 9. Germline values: CDR1 DFQATT, CDR2 SNEGSKA (reference sequence). There are 14 residues in the CDR3. This chain's CDR3 is CSARWLAGNFEQYF. In DNA, the CDR3 is TGCAGTGCTAGATGGCTAGCGGGTAATTTCGAGCAGTACTTC.

This clonotype was recorded many times. This chain connects TRBV6-2 or TRBV6-3 to TRBJ2-7; D remains unclear. CDR3 length equals 14 residues. V was shortened by 5 bases and J by 0 bases, with 11 bases between the two germline ends. The germline V gene has CDR1 MNHEY and CDR2 SVGEGT. CDR3 sequence: CASSPLADSYEQYF. The CDR3 nucleotides read TGTGCCAGCAGTCCCCTGGCGGACTCCTACGAGCAGTACTTC.

This clonotype has just a few counts. The chain carries TRBV11-2 and TRBJ2-7; D may be TRBD2 (6 bases). There are 14 residues in the CDR3. Per the germline V gene, CDR1 is SGHAT and CDR2 is FQNNGV. Trimming stripped 6 bases from V and 5 bases from J, with 17 bases between. CDR3 protein: CASRAGLFGDEQYF. In DNA, the CDR3 is TGTGCCAGCAGAGCGGGTCTTTTTGGGGACGAGCAGTACTTC.